The TCR beta chain under discussion was sequenced for a study of technical replicates of blood from a few donors. Produced via immunoSEQ multiplex PCR; TCRdb's table is partial and in-frame only. The table shows over 50,000 clones, with around 87% occurring only once. The CDR3 totals 13 residues. The V gene's germline CDR1 is GTSNPN and CDR2 SVGIG (reference sequence). Between the trimmed V and J ends, which lost 1 base and 3 bases, there was a span of 9 bases. Sample: PBMCs. The receptor's source is a human donor in good health. Some clones in this sample may be carry-over from other donors' samples. The chain joins TRBV30 to TRBJ1-2; a possible D gene is TRBD1 (5 bases). CDR3 in DNA: TGTGCCTGGAGTGCGGGACTAGACTATGGCTACACCTTC. Residues: CAWSAGLDYGYTF.